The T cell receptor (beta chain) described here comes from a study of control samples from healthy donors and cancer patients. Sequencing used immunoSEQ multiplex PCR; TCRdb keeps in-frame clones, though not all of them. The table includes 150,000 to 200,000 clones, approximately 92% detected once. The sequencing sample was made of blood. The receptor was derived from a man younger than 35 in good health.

The CDR3 nucleotides are TGTGCCAGCAGCCCTTCGGGGAATTCACCCCTCCACTTT. Residues: CASSPSGNSPLHF. The gene calls are TRBV7-9 and TRBJ1-6; D call uncertain. V was shortened by 5 bases and J by 7 bases, with 9 bases between the two germline ends. The germline V gene has CDR1 SEHNR and CDR2 FQNEAQ (reference sequence). The CDR3 has 13 amino acids.